A single T cell receptor (beta chain) is shown here with its context. What this receptor recognizes is not known. No base-level quality is on record; no much larger clone is a single base apart. The CDR3 regions of human TCRbeta chains were subjected to immunosequencing. The authors' analysis ran thus. Repertoire TCRs were checked for matches against a reference library of SARS-CoV-2-specific TCRs that had been generated using the MIRA antigen-specificity platform. Breadth was defined as the fraction of unique TCRs that were SARS-CoV-2-associated, and depth was defined as the fraction of total T cells that were SARS-CoV-2-associated. Using the MIRA data, each spike-specific TCR was assigned both to the spike region to which the TCR was reactive and to a CD4 or CD8 class. Log10-transformed breadth and depth values were compared by one-way ANOVA with Sidak's multiple comparisons tests. In its TCRdb copy, this immuneACCESS table keeps in-frame sequences only and misses some clones. Where compared with another copy, unresolved V genes explain less than half of these, and the others have no known cause. V and J calls and clone size follow that table, whereas D and trimming were derived from the DNA. Within this sample are fewer than 120,000 clones, with roughly 93% of them counted one time only. The ten biggest clones cover about 3.1% of the sample.

The CDR3 runs 17 amino acids, cysteine and phenylalanine included. Just CDR3 DNA is preserved here, 51 bases in frame from base 1. A distance of 19 bases separates the germline ends of V and J, which lose 0 bases and 5 bases respectively. CDR1 and CDR2 (LGHDT, YNNKEL) derive from the germline V gene (reference sequence). Per the publication, the time point label means: about 28 days (+/-7) after the second vaccine dose. Because spike-specific TCR depth and breadth did not differ between the two schedules, AZD1222 recipients who got a second dose at roughly 4 weeks were pooled with those who got a second dose at roughly 12 weeks. Vaccinee samples were obtained from the UK trials COV001 and COV002, which included a single-blind randomized controlled phase 2/3 trial of AZD1222 (ChAdOx1 nCoV-19) in healthy adults. Trial participant PBMC samples were collected at day 0 and day 28 after the second dose for TCRbeta chain sequencing.

The data stem from a study of T cell responses to AZD1222 COVID-19 vaccine (dated by TCRdb to 2020 to 2023). As for the study more broadly: TCR sequencing covered more than 230 trial participants: 207 given two doses of AZD1222 and about 26 given two doses of MenACWY control vaccine. Trial participants were enrolled by age into 18-55, 56-69 and 70-plus year subgroups, with about 150, 27 and 61 TCR-sequenced participants respectively. What the study reported, not specific to this receptor: Most participants were white British and females outnumbered males, and the authors suggested that clonal diversity may have been underestimated. The vaccine-associated CD4 TCRs covered the entire spike protein, and the dominant responses fell in regions 160-218 and 743-854. A significant rise in spike-specific TCR breadth and depth was observed after two AZD1222 doses relative to day 0 and relative to MenACWY recipients. Because no day 14 peak-response samples were available, the repertoires could be characterized only after the peak T cell response. Conclusions about previously exposed vaccinees are limited because only six or seven AZD1222 recipients were SARS-CoV-2 seropositive at baseline. In the small 56-69-year group, the increase in depth fell short of significance, most likely because of low power. Epitopes outside the regions mutated in the B.1.351 and B.1.1.7 variants were reportedly recognized by nearly half of the unique spike-specific TCRs.

Sequenced material: peripheral blood, taken 28 days after the second AZD1222 dose. The rearrangement joined TRBV3-1 (or the pseudogene TRBV3-2) to TRBJ1-1; TRBD1 is a weak D gene call, 6 bases matching. The origin of this receptor is an adult who received the AZD1222 COVID-19 vaccine. The CDR3 protein: CASSQDQAAGAWTEAFF. The nucleotide sequence reads as follows: TGTGCCAGCAGCCAAGATCAAGCGGCGGGGGCGTGGACTGAAGCTTTCTTT.